This T cell receptor beta chain comes out of a study of T cell responses to AZD1222 COVID-19 vaccine. Background on the study: Whether given at about 4 or about 12 weeks, second doses were pooled. Broader study findings: Among vaccine-associated CD4 TCRs, coverage spanned spike, with dominance at 160-218 and 743-854. Clonal diversity may have been underestimated, and the donors were mostly white British, with more females than males.

Concerning this clone: As yet, its antigen is unknown.

TCRdb keeps only in-frame clones here, not all; method: immunoSEQ multiplex PCR. Altogether 77,000 or so clones are present, 85% to 90% being singletons, with the ten largest covering 30% to 35%. The clonotype was recovered from an adult in good health. This specimen was peripheral blood, taken on day 0 of AZD1222 vaccination.

The DNA for the CDR3 is TGTGCCAGCAGTTTAACGGCATACTCTGGAAACACCATATATTTT. Its protein product is CASSLTAYSGNTIYF. The chain uses TRBV28 and TRBJ1-3; unclear D gene. The CDR3 spans 15 residues. V was cut by 2 bases and J by 0 bases, with 8 bases left in between. The germline CDR1 and CDR2 sequences are MDHEN and SYDVKM.